The T cell receptor (beta chain) described here comes from a study of blood T cell repertoires in COVID-19. The overall study: T cells, B-cell-depleted T cells, or PBMCs provided the cDNA or gDNA that served as material.

The CDR3 consists of 11 residues. Germline V lookup: CDR1 SQVTM, CDR2 ANQGSEA. The ends were cut back, 7 bases at V and 0 bases at J, with 6 bases in the middle. Libraries were prepared by immunoSEQ multiplex PCR; TCRdb keeps only in-frame clonotypes and omits some of them. The repertoire holds 130,000 or so clones, under 85% seen once, with about 1.6% in the top ten. The receptor comes from a human donor in a cohort sampled during active COVID-19. The chain employs TRBV29-1 and TRBJ1-1, with D unclear. Sequenced material: peripheral blood. The CDR3 loop reads CSGQMNTEAFF. CDR3 nucleotide sequence: TGCAGCGGACAAATGAACACTGAAGCTTTCTTT.